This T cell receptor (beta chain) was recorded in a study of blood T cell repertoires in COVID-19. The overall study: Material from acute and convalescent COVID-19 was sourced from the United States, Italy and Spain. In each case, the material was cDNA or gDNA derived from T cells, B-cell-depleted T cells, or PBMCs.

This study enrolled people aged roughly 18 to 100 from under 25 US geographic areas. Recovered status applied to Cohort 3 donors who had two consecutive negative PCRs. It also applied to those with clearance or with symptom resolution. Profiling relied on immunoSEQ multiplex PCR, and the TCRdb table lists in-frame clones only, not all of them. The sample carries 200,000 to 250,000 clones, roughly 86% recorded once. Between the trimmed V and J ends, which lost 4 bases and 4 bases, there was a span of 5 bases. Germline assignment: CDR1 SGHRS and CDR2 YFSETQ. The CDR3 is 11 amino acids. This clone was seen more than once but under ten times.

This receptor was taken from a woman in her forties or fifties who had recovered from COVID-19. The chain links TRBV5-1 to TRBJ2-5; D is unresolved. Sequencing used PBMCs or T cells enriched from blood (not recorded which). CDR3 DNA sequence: TGCGCCAGCAGCACACGAGAGACCCAGTACTTC. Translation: CASSTRETQYF. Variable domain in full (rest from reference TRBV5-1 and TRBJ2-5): KAGVTQTPRYLIKTRGQQVTLSCSPISGHRSVSWYQQTPGQGLQFLFEYFSETQRNKGNFPGRFSGRQFSNSRSEMNVSTLELGDSALYLCASSTRETQYFGPGTRLLVL.